Sequencing of this T cell receptor (beta chain) was carried out in a study of identical twins. A note on this clonotype: Its antigen is still unknown.

TCRdb itself ran the 5' RACE reads through MiXCR, one entry per CDR3 protein. The table records around 1.7 million distinct CDR3 sequences, about 32% of them present only once. Trimming took off 4 bases at V and 8 bases at J, with 6 bases between the two ends. The CDR3 totals 11 residues. Germline lookup yields CDR1 ENHRY and CDR2 SYGVKD. Study conclusions and caveats: There were fewer insertions in abundant cord blood beta clonotypes, but memory repertoires showed no such pattern. The study found weaker excess twin sharing in beta out-of-frame sequences. Zero-insertion analyses were open to partial confounding by invariant MAIT and iNKT cells.

Sequencing was carried out using cord blood. The clonotype was recovered from a newborn girl in good health. The gene calls are TRBV10-3 and TRBJ2-4; D may be TRBD2 (6 bases). CDR3 sequence: CAISGGDIQYF. The CDR3 DNA sequence: TGTGCCATCAGTGGGGGGGACATTCAGTACTTC.